Listed below are T cell receptor beta chains from one sample, sequenced in a study of T-cell reconstitution after alpha-beta-depleted transplantation in children. TCRdb itself ran the PCR reads through MiXCR, one entry per CDR3 protein. The sample has over 70,000 distinct CDR3 sequences; about 8% are singletons. This specimen was PBMCs from the stem cell graft donor, taken from the stem cell graft. These receptors all stem from a human donor who donated a stem cell graft to a child with congenital amegakaryocytic thrombocytopenia. The CDR3 runs from the conserved cysteine through the conserved F or W. Fields, in order: D gene, V gene, J gene, clone size, CDR3 protein, CDR3 DNA. A D gene is named only where the DNA matches it firmly. Clone size, where shown, is once, few, many, or a class for clones that have expanded.

d_gene: .; v_gene: TRBV5-1; j_gene: TRBJ1-5; abundance: many; CDR3aa: CASSKEGDRNQPQHF; CDR3nt: TGCGCCAGCAGCAAGGAAGGGGACCGCAATCAGCCCCAGCATTTT
d_gene: .; v_gene: TRBV12-3/TRBV12-4; j_gene: TRBJ2-7; abundance: many; CDR3aa: CASSTGTVEQYF; CDR3nt: TGTGCCAGCAGTACCGGGACGGTCGAGCAGTACTTC
d_gene: .; v_gene: TRBV29-1; j_gene: TRBJ2-1; abundance: many; CDR3aa: CSVARGVEAEQFF; CDR3nt: TGCAGCGTTGCCCGAGGAGTTGAGGCTGAGCAGTTCTTC
d_gene: .; v_gene: TRBV12-3/TRBV12-4; j_gene: TRBJ1-4; abundance: few; CDR3aa: CACSPYGGRGYVSDEKLFF; CDR3nt: TGTGCCTGCAGCCCCTACGGCGGCAGGGGATACGTATCAGATGAAAAACTGTTTTTT
d_gene: .; v_gene: TRBV24-1; j_gene: TRBJ2-3; abundance: many; CDR3aa: CATSDRDASGPSTDTQYF; CDR3nt: TGTGCCACCAGTGATAGGGATGCGAGCGGGCCTAGCACAGATACGCAGTATTTT
d_gene: .; v_gene: TRBV12-3/TRBV12-4; j_gene: TRBJ2-7; abundance: many; CDR3aa: CASSYHRGQGEQYF; CDR3nt: TGTGCCAGCAGTTATCATCGGGGGCAGGGCGAGCAGTACTTC
d_gene: TRBD1; v_gene: TRBV6-5; j_gene: TRBJ1-5; abundance: many; CDR3aa: CASRRLTGGWYQPQHF; CDR3nt: TGTGCCAGCAGGCGCCTAACAGGGGGCTGGTATCAGCCCCAGCATTTT
d_gene: .; v_gene: TRBV12-3/TRBV12-4; j_gene: TRBJ1-5; abundance: many; CDR3aa: CASSLRGLGNQPQHF; CDR3nt: TGTGCCAGCAGTTTAAGAGGGTTAGGCAATCAGCCCCAGCATTTT
d_gene: TRBD1; v_gene: TRBV18; j_gene: TRBJ1-6; abundance: many; CDR3aa: CASQATGENSPLHF; CDR3nt: TGTGCCAGCCAGGCGACAGGGGAGAATTCACCCCTCCACTTT
d_gene: TRBD1; v_gene: TRBV9; j_gene: TRBJ2-2; abundance: few; CDR3aa: CASSVAATGGLDTGELFF; CDR3nt: TGTGCCAGCAGCGTAGCAGCGACAGGGGGTTTGGACACCGGGGAGCTGTTTTTT
d_gene: TRBD2; v_gene: TRBV27; j_gene: TRBJ2-2; abundance: many; CDR3aa: CASSPGTSPTGELFF; CDR3nt: TGTGCCAGCAGCCCAGGGACTAGCCCCACCGGGGAGCTGTTTTTT
d_gene: .; v_gene: TRBV14; j_gene: TRBJ2-5; abundance: few; CDR3aa: CASSRYNYGILQETQYF; CDR3nt: TGTGCCAGCAGCCGATACAACTACGGGATACTCCAAGAGACCCAGTACTTC
d_gene: .; v_gene: TRBV20-1; j_gene: TRBJ2-3; abundance: many; CDR3aa: CSAVPAQSGTDTQYF; CDR3nt: TGCAGTGCCGTCCCGGCCCAAAGCGGCACAGATACGCAGTATTTT
d_gene: TRBD1; v_gene: TRBV18; j_gene: TRBJ2-5; abundance: many; CDR3aa: CASSPLGQSEETQYF; CDR3nt: TGTGCCAGCTCACCATTGGGACAGTCCGAAGAGACCCAGTACTTC
d_gene: .; v_gene: TRBV6-2/TRBV6-3; j_gene: TRBJ1-1; abundance: many; CDR3aa: CASRKTTGGPGTEAFF; CDR3nt: TGTGCCAGCAGGAAGACTACCGGGGGCCCGGGGACTGAAGCTTTCTTT
d_gene: .; v_gene: TRBV10-2; j_gene: TRBJ2-3; abundance: many; CDR3aa: CASSDPTDTQYF; CDR3nt: TGCGCCAGCAGCGATCCCACAGATACGCAGTATTTT
d_gene: .; v_gene: TRBV4-2; j_gene: TRBJ1-5; abundance: once; CDR3aa: CAISPGVLYSNQPQHF; CDR3nt: TGTGCCATCAGCCCCGGGGTGCTCTATAGCAATCAGCCCCAGCATTTT
d_gene: TRBD1; v_gene: TRBV24-1; j_gene: TRBJ2-1; abundance: many; CDR3aa: CATRRGQGASNEQFF; CDR3nt: TGTGCCACCCGCCGAGGACAGGGGGCCTCTAATGAGCAGTTCTTC
d_gene: .; v_gene: TRBV5-1; j_gene: TRBJ2-1; abundance: many; CDR3aa: CASLERGGSYNEQFF; CDR3nt: TGCGCCAGCCTAGAAAGGGGGGGCTCCTACAATGAGCAGTTCTTC
d_gene: TRBD1; v_gene: TRBV6-2/TRBV6-3; j_gene: TRBJ1-1; abundance: many; CDR3aa: CASSSGQRNTEAFF; CDR3nt: TGTGCCAGCAGTTCGGGACAGCGGAACACTGAAGCTTTCTTT
d_gene: TRBD2; v_gene: TRBV28; j_gene: TRBJ2-1; abundance: many; CDR3aa: CASMGLAGGSRMNEQFF; CDR3nt: TGTGCCAGCATGGGACTAGCGGGGGGTTCTAGAATGAATGAGCAGTTCTTC
d_gene: .; v_gene: TRBV5-5; j_gene: TRBJ1-1; abundance: .; CDR3aa: CARSPGLFGTEAFF; CDR3nt: TGTGCCAGGAGCCCCGGGCTCTTCGGCACTGAAGCTTTCTTT
d_gene: .; v_gene: TRBV3-1; j_gene: TRBJ1-5; abundance: many; CDR3aa: CASSQDLDNQPQHF; CDR3nt: TGTGCCAGCAGCCAAGACCTCGACAATCAGCCCCAGCATTTT
d_gene: TRBD1; v_gene: TRBV29-1; j_gene: TRBJ1-1; abundance: many; CDR3aa: CSVEVLSPQGRMNTEAFF; CDR3nt: TGCAGCGTTGAAGTCCTATCACCACAGGGGCGCATGAACACTGAAGCTTTCTTT
d_gene: .; v_gene: TRBV12-3/TRBV12-4; j_gene: TRBJ2-2; abundance: many; CDR3aa: CASSKGLNTGELFF; CDR3nt: TGTGCCAGCAGTAAGGGACTCAACACCGGGGAGCTGTTTTTT
d_gene: .; v_gene: TRBV7-2; j_gene: TRBJ1-1; abundance: many; CDR3aa: CASSIGMMNTEAFF; CDR3nt: TGTGCCAGCAGCATAGGAATGATGAACACTGAAGCTTTCTTT
d_gene: TRBD2; v_gene: TRBV5-1; j_gene: TRBJ2-5; abundance: many; CDR3aa: CASSLTGGPRSGETQYF; CDR3nt: TGCGCCAGCAGCTTGACGGGGGGGCCCCGAAGCGGGGAGACCCAGTACTTC
d_gene: .; v_gene: TRBV20-1; j_gene: TRBJ2-2; abundance: many; CDR3aa: CSARAEADTGELFF; CDR3nt: TGCAGTGCTAGAGCTGAAGCCGACACCGGGGAGCTGTTTTTT
d_gene: TRBD1; v_gene: TRBV20-1; j_gene: TRBJ2-7; abundance: .; CDR3aa: CSARADRVYEQYF; CDR3nt: TGCAGTGCTAGAGCGGACAGGGTCTACGAGCAGTACTTC
d_gene: TRBD1; v_gene: TRBV7-9; j_gene: TRBJ1-4; abundance: many; CDR3aa: CASSAGQGGPGEKLFF; CDR3nt: TGTGCCAGCAGCGCGGGACAGGGCGGACCTGGTGAAAAACTGTTTTTT
d_gene: .; v_gene: TRBV20-1; j_gene: TRBJ2-2; abundance: many; CDR3aa: CSASSRLLNTGELFF; CDR3nt: TGCAGTGCTAGCAGCCGTCTCCTAAACACCGGGGAGCTGTTTTTT
d_gene: TRBD2; v_gene: TRBV12-3/TRBV12-4; j_gene: TRBJ2-2; abundance: many; CDR3aa: CASSSSGTNTGELFF; CDR3nt: TGTGCCAGCAGTTCTAGCGGGACGAACACCGGGGAGCTGTTTTTT
d_gene: TRBD2; v_gene: TRBV20-1; j_gene: TRBJ2-1; abundance: many; CDR3aa: CSAGRVGGNEQFF; CDR3nt: TGCAGTGCTGGGAGGGTAGGCGGCAATGAGCAGTTCTTC
d_gene: TRBD2; v_gene: TRBV5-1; j_gene: TRBJ2-4; abundance: few; CDR3aa: CASRRTSGGGAQYF; CDR3nt: TGCGCCAGCCGCCGGACTAGCGGGGGGGGTGCTCAGTACTTC
d_gene: .; v_gene: TRBV7-8; j_gene: TRBJ1-2; abundance: many; CDR3aa: CASTPLTGAGGYTF; CDR3nt: TGTGCCAGCACCCCCTTAACAGGAGCGGGAGGCTACACCTTC
d_gene: TRBD1; v_gene: TRBV9; j_gene: TRBJ1-4; abundance: many; CDR3aa: CASSTRQGLNEKLFF; CDR3nt: TGTGCCAGCAGCACCCGACAGGGCCTTAATGAAAAACTGTTTTTT
d_gene: .; v_gene: TRBV11-1; j_gene: TRBJ1-1; abundance: many; CDR3aa: CASSLNTANTEAFF; CDR3nt: TGTGCCAGCAGCTTAAATACAGCGAACACTGAAGCTTTCTTT
d_gene: TRBD1; v_gene: TRBV3-1; j_gene: TRBJ2-7; abundance: many; CDR3aa: CASSLAGTGVAEQYF; CDR3nt: TGTGCCAGCAGCCTGGCCGGGACAGGGGTGGCGGAGCAGTACTTC
d_gene: .; v_gene: TRBV7-9; j_gene: TRBJ2-7; abundance: many; CDR3aa: CASSLDHSYEQYF; CDR3nt: TGTGCCAGCAGCTTGGATCATTCCTACGAGCAGTACTTC
d_gene: TRBD2; v_gene: TRBV5-1; j_gene: TRBJ2-1; abundance: many; CDR3aa: CASSLVSSGRHNEQFF; CDR3nt: TGCGCCAGCAGCTTGGTTTCCAGCGGGAGGCATAATGAGCAGTTCTTC
d_gene: .; v_gene: TRBV7-2; j_gene: TRBJ2-7; abundance: few; CDR3aa: CASSLGGSRQSSYEQYF; CDR3nt: TGTGCCAGCAGCTTAGGAGGATCGCGGCAGAGCTCCTACGAGCAGTACTTC
d_gene: .; v_gene: TRBV5-1; j_gene: TRBJ2-7; abundance: many; CDR3aa: CASSLEGINEQYF; CDR3nt: TGCGCCAGCAGCTTGGAAGGCATCAACGAGCAGTACTTC
d_gene: TRBD2; v_gene: TRBV28; j_gene: TRBJ2-5; abundance: .; CDR3aa: CAMGHGGQETQYF; CDR3nt: TGTGCCATGGGCCACGGGGGGCAAGAGACCCAGTACTTC
d_gene: TRBD2; v_gene: TRBV20-1; j_gene: TRBJ2-3; abundance: many; CDR3aa: CSAASGKETDTQYF; CDR3nt: TGCAGTGCAGCGAGCGGGAAGGAAACAGATACGCAGTATTTT
d_gene: TRBD1; v_gene: TRBV28; j_gene: TRBJ1-2; abundance: many; CDR3aa: CASSLWARGGTEVYGYTF; CDR3nt: TGTGCCAGCAGTTTATGGGCGAGGGGAGGGACAGAAGTATATGGCTACACCTTC